This T cell receptor beta chain was documented in a study of cytomegalovirus exposure and HLA in healthy donors. Study summary: Within an early data release were about 85 million unique TCRs drawn from HLA-typed donors.

Trimming took off 7 bases at V and 7 bases at J, with 13 bases between the two ends. Germline CDR1 and CDR2: LGHNT and FRNRAP. CDR3 length: 12 amino acids. This clone was detected only a few times. The PCR contained 60 Vbeta and 13 Jbeta primers. The assay was immunoSEQ multiplex PCR, and TCRdb's table has in-frame clones only and misses some. The data contain about 160,000 clones, 77% of them singletons. V and J are TRBV12-5 and TRBJ2-5; no clear D. The clonotype was recovered from a woman aged 25 to 45 in good health and CMV-seronegative. Sample: PBMCs. The CDR3: CASAPESGTQYF. The CDR3 DNA sequence: TGTGCTAGTGCTCCAGAGTCGGGGACCCAGTACTTC.